These 10 T cell receptor beta chains share one sample of origin, sequenced in a study of blood T cell repertoires in COVID-19. TCRdb's table, derived via immunoSEQ multiplex PCR, lists solely in-frame clones and lacks some. The sample contains around 20,000 clones, around 88% of which appear only once. Sequencing was performed on PBMCs or T cells enriched from blood (not recorded which). These TCRs come from a woman aged 30 to 39 who had recovered from COVID-19.

The rearrangement links TRBV28 to TRBJ1-1, with unresolved D. This CDR3 region has 12 residues. Germline CDR1 reads MDHEN; CDR2 reads SYDVKM. Trimming cost V 6 bases and J 4 bases, with 9 bases left between them. DNA for the CDR3: TGTGCCAGCAGCCGGGTGGGCACTGAAGCTTTCTTT. Translated: CASSRVGTEAFF.

The chain uses TRBV5-6 and TRBJ1-1; D is perhaps TRBD1 (5 bases). The V and J ends lost 1 base and 6 bases respectively, with 13 bases between them. The CDR3 extends over 14 amino acids. CDR1 and CDR2 from the germline V gene are SGHDT and YYEEEE. The CDR3 region is CASSLRGTKAEAFF. CDR3 coding DNA: TGTGCCAGCAGCTTGAGGGGTACTAAGGCTGAAGCTTTCTTT.

V gene TRBV7-9 combines with J gene TRBJ2-3, with no clear D. Trimming shortened V by 5 bases and J by 0 bases, and 12 bases separated the two germline ends. The germline CDR1 and CDR2 sequences are SEHNR and FQNEAQ (reference sequence). CDR3 length equals 15 residues. This CDR3 reads CASSPSVASTDTQYF. The CDR3 nucleotides read TGTGCCAGCAGCCCCTCGGTTGCGAGCACAGATACGCAGTATTTT. Drawing the rest from reference TRBV7-9 and TRBJ2-3, the complete variable domain is DTGVSQNPRHKITKRGQNVTFRCDPISEHNRLYWYRQTLGQGPEFLTYFQNEAQLEKSRLLSDRFSAERPKGSFSTLEIQRTEQGDSAMYLCASSPSVASTDTQYFGPGTRLTVL.

This chain uses TRBV30 with TRBJ1-5, with D possibly TRBD1 on 5 matching bases. This CDR3 is 15 amino acids long. The V end was cut by 1 base, the J end by 6 bases, with 16 bases between. The germline gives CDR1 GTSNPN, CDR2 SVGIG (reference sequence). The CDR3 DNA sequence: TGTGCCTGGAGTGCAAATGGGTTAGGGGCTCAGCCCCAGCATTTT. This translates into CAWSANGLGAQPQHF.

The chain employs TRBV27 and TRBJ2-7, with 7 bases identical to TRBD1. Germline CDR1 is MNHEY and CDR2 is SMNVEV (reference sequence). The CDR3 runs 17 residues. The V and J ends lost 7 bases and 3 bases, in that order; junction bases with no gene match: 18. CDR3 region: CASTGEKSGTVSYEQYF. The CDR3 DNA reads as TGTGCCAGCACCGGAGAAAAATCCGGGACAGTCAGCTACGAGCAGTACTTC.

The chain has TRBV3-1 (or the pseudogene TRBV3-2) and TRBJ1-5; 7 positions agree with TRBD1. The length of the CDR3 is 17 residues. Per the germline V gene, CDR1 is LGHDT and CDR2 is YNNKEL (reference sequence). Losses at the gene ends were 0 bases for V and 4 bases for J; bases not matched to a gene: 9. The chain's CDR3 is CASSQDQGDGGNQPQHF. DNA of the CDR3: TGTGCCAGCAGCCAAGATCAGGGGGACGGAGGGAATCAGCCCCAGCATTTT.

The chain is built from TRBV3-1 (or the pseudogene TRBV3-2) and TRBJ1-4; D is perhaps TRBD1 (5 bases). Germline loops: CDR1 LGHDT, CDR2 YNNKEL (reference sequence). The CDR3 extends over 16 amino acids. Deletions cut 5 bases from V and 6 bases from J, with 19 bases between. The CDR3 region is CASSTTPGRMDEKLFF. The CDR3 DNA sequence: TGTGCCAGCAGCACTACACCAGGGAGGATGGATGAAAAACTGTTTTTT.

The chain links TRBV6-5 to TRBJ2-4, with a weak D call TRBD1 (7 bases). V was shortened by 4 bases and J by 12 bases, with 19 bases between the two germline ends. The CDR3 length is 14 residues. CDR1 and CDR2 from the germline V gene are MNHEY and SVGAGI. CDR3 coding DNA: TGTGCCAGCAGTTCTTCCGGGGGCGGGGACAGTCAGTACTTC. Its translation is CASSSSGGGDSQYF.

The chain links TRBV7-2 to TRBJ2-2; D gene unclear. The CDR3 is 14 amino acids. V lost 2 bases, J lost 6 bases, and 10 bases lay in between. Germline V lookup: CDR1 SGHTA, CDR2 FQGNSA. CDR3 amino acids: CASSLLVSPGELFF. CDR3 coding DNA: TGTGCCAGCAGCTTATTGGTTAGCCCCGGGGAGCTGTTTTTT.

This chain connects TRBV12-3 or TRBV12-4 to TRBJ1-3, with a tentative D call TRBD1 (5 bases). The CDR3 extends over 12 amino acids. V gave up 3 bases and J gave up 8 bases, with 8 bases separating them. CDR3 protein: CASSFSGDTIYF. The CDR3 region has the DNA TGTGCCAGCAGTTTCTCGGGGGACACCATATATTTT.